The rows below give T cell receptor beta chains drawn from one sample of a study of beta chain features in type 1 diabetes. This table comes from immunoSEQ multiplex PCR, and its TCRdb copy is limited to in-frame clones, with some not included. The repertoire has about 190,000 clones, approximately 8% of them found once; the top ten carry under 0.55%. Material: central memory CD4+ T cells from blood. All receptors derive from a man between 18 and 35 years old with type 1 diabetes. Both conserved end residues are trimmed from each CDR3.

v_gene | CDR3aa
TRBV2 | ASRLGTANTEAF
TRBV5-1 | ASQPQLAGGRETQY
TRBV28 | ASSLGGQGGEQY
TRBV7-2 | ASSLGTSGGPQETQY
TRBV5-1 | ASSRQQETQY
TRBV18 | ASSPQGQGFQETQY
TRBV7-2 | ASSPYEDTQY
TRBV5-6 | ASSYIAGGPGTQY
TRBV19 | ASSVGTGRGETQY
TRBV6-5 | ASSYSQGNQPQH
TRBV6-5 | ASSSAGQSSYEQY
TRBV6-5 | ASRRSAGHEQY
TRBV7-2 | ASSLVAGGGRPYEQY
TRBV27 | ASSLQGPTNNSPLH
TRBV28 | ASSLGGQQNEKLF
TRBV10-3 | AISEGREAFGETQY